This T cell receptor beta chain was captured in a study of a mutant IDH1 vaccine in newly diagnosed glioma. Overall study context: Scheduled for weeks 1, 3, 5, 7, 11, 15, 19 and 23, eight vaccinations were given to patients. Vaccine dosing followed radiotherapy by 4-6 weeks, or accompanied temozolomide cycles. Overall study findings and caveats: Changes to the top peripheral T cell clonotypes appeared unrelated to pseudoprogression.

Sequencing was performed with immunoSEQ multiplex PCR; in TCRdb, only in-frame clones are kept and a portion is missing. Of roughly 30,000 clones in the sample, approximately 78% are singletons; the top ten hold more than 20%. As to time point: week 11, during vaccination. A 20-mer mutant IDH1 peptide at 300 ug was injected subcutaneously with topical imiquimod. In this sample, this clone turned up a few times. The antigen remains undetermined. Germline-derived CDR1 and CDR2 are MGHRA and YSYEKL. The CDR3 is 16 amino acids. V lost 4 bases, J lost 6 bases, and 11 bases stayed unmatched. The chain uses TRBV4-1 and TRBJ2-2, with 7 bases identical to TRBD2. The material sequenced was PBMCs, taken from a glioma patient whose treatment included an IDH1 peptide vaccine. The source of this sequence is a man aged 25 to 40 with glioma. CDR3 amino acids: CASSPGVAGVAGELFF. CDR3 nucleotide sequence: TGCGCCAGCAGCCCCGGTGTGGCGGGAGTGGCCGGGGAGCTGTTTTTT.